Given below is one T cell receptor (beta chain) in context. Its antigen is as yet unknown. The entry originates in a study of CD4+ T cells in melanoma. Broader study findings: In melanoma, neoantigen-specific CD4+ T cells reportedly differed in differentiation state. CD8+ T cell, macrophage and B cell function reportedly correlated with neoantigen-specific CD4+ T cells.

TCRdb keeps only in-frame clones here, not all; method: immunoSEQ multiplex PCR. This table holds 140,000 or so clones, 80% to 95% found once. With 6 bases removed from V and 3 bases from J, the gap between germline ends came to 15 bases. The germline gives CDR1 MNHEY, CDR2 SMNVEV (reference sequence). The CDR3 has 14 amino acids. The chain links TRBV27 to TRBJ2-7; D ambiguous. This clonotype was sampled from a human donor with melanoma. CDR3 protein: CASSRGYGYYEQYF. CDR3 bases: TGTGCCAGCAGCCGTGGGTATGGGTACTACGAGCAGTACTTC.